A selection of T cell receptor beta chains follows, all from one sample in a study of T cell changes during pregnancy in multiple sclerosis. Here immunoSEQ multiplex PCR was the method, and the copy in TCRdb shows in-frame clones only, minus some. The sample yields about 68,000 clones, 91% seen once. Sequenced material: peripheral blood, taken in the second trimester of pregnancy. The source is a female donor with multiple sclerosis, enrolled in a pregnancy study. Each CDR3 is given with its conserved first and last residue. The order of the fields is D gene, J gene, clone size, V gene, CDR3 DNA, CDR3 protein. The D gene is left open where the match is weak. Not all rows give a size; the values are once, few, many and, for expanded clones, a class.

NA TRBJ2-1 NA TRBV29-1 TGCAGCGTTGAAGGGATACTGCTAGCGTCCTCCTACAATGAGCAGTTCTTC CSVEGILLASSYNEQFF
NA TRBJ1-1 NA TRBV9 TGTGCCAGCAGCGTCGGGGGAAACCCTGCTCTGGGGCCAGCTTTCTTT CASSVGGNPALGPAFF
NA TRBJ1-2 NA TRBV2 TGTGCCAGCAGTGGGTCTAACAACTATGGCTACACCTTC CASSGSNNYGYTF
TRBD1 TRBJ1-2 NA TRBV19 TGTGCCAGTACTAAAGGGGGCGAAGCTAACTATGGCTACACCTTC CASTKGGEANYGYTF
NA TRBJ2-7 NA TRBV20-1 TGCAGTGCTAGGAGGTTCGACGAGCAGTACTTC CSARRFDEQYF
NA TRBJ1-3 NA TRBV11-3 TGTGCCAGCAGCTCCAACTCTGGAAACACCATATATTTT CASSSNSGNTIYF
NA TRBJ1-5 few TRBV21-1 TGTGCCAGCAGCAAAGGTGGCCGCGCCGGGGAGCCCCAGCATTTT CASSKGGRAGEPQHF
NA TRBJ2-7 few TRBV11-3 TGTGCCAGCAGCTTAGTCCCGGGCGAGCAGTACTTC CASSLVPGEQYF
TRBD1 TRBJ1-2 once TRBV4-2 TGTGCCAGCAGCTCCCAACAGGGGAACTATGGCTACACCTTC CASSSQQGNYGYTF
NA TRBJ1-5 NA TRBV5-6 TGTGCCAGCAGCCTTCTCAATCAGCCCCAGCATTTT CASSLLNQPQHF
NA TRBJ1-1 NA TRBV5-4 TGTGCCAGCAGCTTGGCCGACAGGCGATACACTGAAGCTTTCTTT CASSLADRRYTEAFF
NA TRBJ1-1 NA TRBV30 TGTGCCTGGAGTCCCTCGAGAGGTAGTATGAACACTGAAGCTTTCTTT CAWSPSRGSMNTEAFF
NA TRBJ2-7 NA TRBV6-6 TGTGCCAGCAGTTACGGCGGGCCCTACGAGCAGTACTTC CASSYGGPYEQYF
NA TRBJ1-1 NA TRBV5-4 TGTGCCAGCAGCCCCGAACTCATGAACACTGAAGCTTTCTTT CASSPELMNTEAFF
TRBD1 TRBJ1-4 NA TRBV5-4 TGTGCCAGCAGCTCCTTAAGACAGGGGGCAACTAATGAAAAACTGTTTTTT CASSSLRQGATNEKLFF
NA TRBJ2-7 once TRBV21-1 TGTGCCAGCACCAAAGGAGGGGCACTAGCGGGCTTATCCTACGAGCAGTACTTC CASTKGGALAGLSYEQYF
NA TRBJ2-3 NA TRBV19 TGTGCCAGTAGTATCCTTTCTAGGTCTACGCAGTATTTT CASSILSRSTQYF
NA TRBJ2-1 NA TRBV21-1 TGTGCCAGCAGCAATCCCGAGCGGACTAGCGGAAACCCTAGCTCCTACAATGAGCAGTTCTTC CASSNPERTSGNPSSYNEQFF
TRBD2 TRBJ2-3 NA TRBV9 TGTGCCAGCAGCGTAGATGGCCCAGCGGGGGTTCTGGATACGCAGTATTTT CASSVDGPAGVLDTQYF
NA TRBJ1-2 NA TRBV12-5 TGTGCTAGTGGGCGTCAACAGGGCCGCCCCAACTATGGCTACACCTTC CASGRQQGRPNYGYTF
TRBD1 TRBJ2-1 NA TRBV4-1 TGCGCCAGCAGCCTCACAGGGGGCGGCTACAATGAGCAGTTCTTC CASSLTGGGYNEQFF
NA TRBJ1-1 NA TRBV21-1 TGTGCCAGCAGCCGGACAGGGTTTGGTGAAGCTTTCTTT CASSRTGFGEAFF
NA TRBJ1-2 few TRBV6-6 TGTGCCAGCAGCAGGGATGGCTACACCTTC CASSRDGYTF
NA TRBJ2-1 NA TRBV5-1 TGCGCCAGCAGCTTGCAAGGGGTAGGTGATGAGCAGTTCTTC CASSLQGVGDEQFF
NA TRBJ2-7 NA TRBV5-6 TGTGCCAGCACGACAGGTTTCTACGAGCAGTACTTC CASTTGFYEQYF
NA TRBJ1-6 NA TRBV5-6 TGTGCCAGCAGTAACGACGGGGTCAGCTCACCCCTCCACTTT CASSNDGVSSPLHF
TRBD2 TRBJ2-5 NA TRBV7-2 TGTGCCAGCAGCTCCTCGGCGGGGGGCGGGGAGACCCAGTACTTC CASSSSAGGGETQYF
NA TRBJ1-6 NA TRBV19 TGTGCCAGTAGTCCCAGGGACACCCACAATTCACCCCTCCACTTT CASSPRDTHNSPLHF
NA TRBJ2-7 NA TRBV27 TGTGCCAGCAGGAGACAGAACTCCTACGAGCAGTACTTC CASRRQNSYEQYF
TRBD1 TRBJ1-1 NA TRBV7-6 TGTGCCAGCAGCTGGGGGACAGGGGGGAACACTGAAGCTTTCTTT CASSWGTGGNTEAFF
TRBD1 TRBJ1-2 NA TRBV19 TGTGCCAGTAGTCTGACAGGGCTAGACTATGGCTACACCTTC CASSLTGLDYGYTF
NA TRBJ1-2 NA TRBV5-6 TGTGCCAGCACCTCGGACAGCTATGGCTACACCTTC CASTSDSYGYTF
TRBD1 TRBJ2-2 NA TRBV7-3 TGTGCCAGCCGGACAGGGGGCATCACCGGGGAGCTGTTTTTT CASRTGGITGELFF
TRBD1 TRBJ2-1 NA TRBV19 TGTGCCAGTACCGAAGTGGGACAGGGGGCCAGTGAGCAGTTCTTC CASTEVGQGASEQFF
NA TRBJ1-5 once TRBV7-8 TGTGCCAGCAGCCCCTCAGGGAATCAGCCCCAGCATTTT CASSPSGNQPQHF
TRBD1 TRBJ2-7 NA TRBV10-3 TGTGCCATCAGCCCGACAGGGGGTAACTACGAGCAGTACTTC CAISPTGGNYEQYF
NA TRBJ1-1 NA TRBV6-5 TGTGCCAGCAGCCAAGGGGACACCCATTACACTGAAGCTTTCTTT CASSQGDTHYTEAFF
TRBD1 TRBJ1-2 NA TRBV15 TGTGCCACCAGCAGTTCAACAGGGGGCTATGGCTACACCTTC CATSSSTGGYGYTF
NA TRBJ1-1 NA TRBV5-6 TGTGCCAGCAGCTTTACAGTCCTGAACACTGAAGCTTTCTTT CASSFTVLNTEAFF
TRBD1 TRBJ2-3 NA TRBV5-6 TGTGCCAGCAGCTTGGTTCCAGGGGGTACAGATACGCAGTATTTT CASSLVPGGTDTQYF
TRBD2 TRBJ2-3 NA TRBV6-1 TGTGCCAGCAGTGCCCTAAATAGGGTAGCGGGGGGAACAGATACGCAGTATTTT CASSALNRVAGGTDTQYF
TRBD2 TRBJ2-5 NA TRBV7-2 TGTGCCAGCAGCTCGCAAGCGGGGATAATAGAGACCCAGTACTTC CASSSQAGIIETQYF
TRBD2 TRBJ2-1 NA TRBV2 TGTGCCAGCCCACGAAGCGGGGGCGTGAAGTTGGCCCCTAATGAGCAGTTCTTC CASPRSGGVKLAPNEQFF
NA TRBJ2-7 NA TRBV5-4 TGTGCCAGCAGCTTGGCGACCGGGGCGGGGTCCTACGAGCAGTACTTC CASSLATGAGSYEQYF
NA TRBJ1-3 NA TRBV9 TGTGCCAGCAGCGTAGATTACTCTGGAAACACCATATATTTT CASSVDYSGNTIYF
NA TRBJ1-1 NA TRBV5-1 TGCGCCAGCTTGTCAGGGTTGAACACTGAAGCTTTCTTT CASLSGLNTEAFF
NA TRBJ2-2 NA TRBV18 TGTGCCAGCTCACCACCGGAGGGGTCCCACAACGACCGAGATCCCGGGGAGCTGTTTTTT CASSPPEGSHNDRDPGELFF
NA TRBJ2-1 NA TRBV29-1 TGCAGCGTCGGGGTGAGCAGCCATGAGCAGTTCTTC CSVGVSSHEQFF
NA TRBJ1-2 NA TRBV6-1 TGTGCCAGCAGTGCCCGAGACACGACTAACTATGGCTACACCTTC CASSARDTTNYGYTF
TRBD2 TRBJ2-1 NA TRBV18 TGTGCCAGCTCACCACGGGATAGCGGGGGCGCCTACAATGAGCAGTTCTTC CASSPRDSGGAYNEQFF
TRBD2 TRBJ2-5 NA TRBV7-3 TGTGCCAGCAGCTTGGGCGGGGGGGCGTTGGAGACCCAGTACTTC CASSLGGGALETQYF
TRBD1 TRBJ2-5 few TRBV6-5 TGTGCCAGCAGTTCGGACAGGGGGCTCGGGACCCAGTACTTC CASSSDRGLGTQYF
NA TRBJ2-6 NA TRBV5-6 TGTGCCAGCAGCTCGGTGACAGAGACAGACTCTGGGGCCAACGTCCTGACTTTC CASSSVTETDSGANVLTF